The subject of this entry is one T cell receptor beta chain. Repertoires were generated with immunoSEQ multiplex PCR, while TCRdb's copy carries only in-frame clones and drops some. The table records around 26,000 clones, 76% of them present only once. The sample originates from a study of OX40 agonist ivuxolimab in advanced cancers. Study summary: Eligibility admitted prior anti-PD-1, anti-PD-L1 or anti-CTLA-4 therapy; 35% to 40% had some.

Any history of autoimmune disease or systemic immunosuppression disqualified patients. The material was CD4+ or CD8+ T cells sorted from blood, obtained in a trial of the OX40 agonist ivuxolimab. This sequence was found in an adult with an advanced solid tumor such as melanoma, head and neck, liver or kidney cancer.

CDR3 protein: CASSLGGADTQYF. The CDR3, as DNA: TGTGCCAGCAGCTTAGGGGGGGCAGATACGCAGTATTTT. The V call is TRBV7-6, the J call TRBJ2-3; TRBD2 is a possible D gene (6 bases). Germline loops: CDR1 SGHVS, CDR2 FNYEAQ. V lost 1 base and J 4 bases, leaving 6 bases between the germline ends. CDR3 length: 13 residues.